A single sample gave rise to the 32 T cell receptor beta chains below, sequenced in a study of shared clonotypes between healthy human individuals. Selected positively for CCR7 and CD45RO-negative, naive CD8 cells excluded terminally differentiated effector memory CD45RA+ cells. The protocol was immunoSEQ multiplex PCR, while the TCRdb copy is restricted to in-frame clones and leaves out a portion. In the table there are millions of clones, just over 90% of which are singletons. Input material: naive CD8+ T cells from PBMCs. The receptors shown here come from a man younger than 35 in good health. Some clones in this sample may be carry-over from other donors' samples.

The chain carries TRBV6-1 and TRBJ1-2; D is ambiguous. Trimming shortened V by 10 bases and J by 4 bases, and 10 bases separated the two germline ends. The CDR3 has 11 amino acids. Germline CDR1 reads MNHNS; CDR2 reads SASEGT. CDR3 sequence: CAITTLYGYTF. The CDR3 coding sequence is TGTGCCATCACAACTCTCTATGGCTACACCTTC.

CDR3 bases: TGTGCCAGCAGCTTAACGACGGGAACCCCTTTTTATGGCTACACCTTC. Encoded protein: CASSLTTGTPFYGYTF. The chain links TRBV7-3 to TRBJ1-2, with D unclear. Germline V lookup: CDR1 SGHTA, CDR2 FQGTGA. The CDR3 contains 16 residues. The V end lost 0 bases, the J end lost 5 bases, and 16 bases lay between the germline ends.

This chain connects TRBV7-8 to TRBJ2-5, with D possibly TRBD2 on 6 matching bases. The V and J ends lost 2 bases and 2 bases respectively, with 12 bases between them. Germline CDR1 reads SGHVS; CDR2 reads FQNEAQ. The CDR3 length is 15 residues. The CDR3 nucleotides read TGTGCCAGCAGCTTATTCCTAGCGCCTCAAGAGACCCAGTACTTC. Protein product: CASSLFLAPQETQYF.

This clone was counted once. The chain couples TRBV4-1 to TRBJ2-7; TRBD2 might be the D (6 bases). Trimming shortened V by 0 bases and J by 5 bases, and 20 bases separated the two germline ends. Germline V gives CDR1 MGHRA, CDR2 YSYEKL. This CDR3 contains 17 residues. The chain's CDR3 is CASSQDDIGVTGDEQYF. The CDR3 DNA follows: TGCGCCAGCAGCCAAGATGATATTGGCGTAACGGGGGACGAGCAGTACTTC.

The V call is TRBV4-1, the J call TRBJ2-2; 10 bases map to TRBD2. Germline V gene lookup returns CDR1 MGHRA and CDR2 YSYEKL. The CDR3 consists of 15 residues. Trimming removed 3 bases from V and 4 bases from J; junction bases left unmatched: 2. CDR3 in DNA: TGCGCCAGCAGCCACTCTAGCGGGGGCACCGGGGAGCTGTTTTTT. Translated, it gives CASSHSSGGTGELFF.

V is TRBV19 and J is TRBJ1-5; D call uncertain. Trimming left V 8 bases short and J 4 bases short, with 27 bases between. This CDR3 has 18 amino acids. The germline gives CDR1 LNHDA, CDR2 SQIVND (reference sequence). CDR3 in amino acids: CASSPTPFTKEGNQPQHF. The CDR3 DNA sequence: TGTGCCAGTTCCCCAACTCCCTTTACTAAAGAAGGAAATCAGCCCCAGCATTTT.

The chain couples TRBV9 to TRBJ2-3, with TRBD1 matching 9 bases. CDR3 size: 14 residues. Germline V gene sequence: CDR1 SGDLS, CDR2 YYNGEE. V trimming: 4 bases; J trimming: 3 bases; junction bases outside the gene matches: 3. Here the CDR3 DNA reads TGTGCCAGCAGCCTGACAGGGGGAACAGATACGCAGTATTTT. It translates to CASSLTGGTDTQYF.

This chain connects TRBV5-4 to TRBJ2-1; TRBD2 aligns across 9 bases. Germline-derived CDR1 and CDR2 are SGHNT and YYREEE (reference sequence). With V trimmed by 1 base and J by 7 bases, 3 bases remained unmatched. CDR3 size: 14 residues. The CDR3 protein is CASSLIAGENEQFF. The CDR3 nucleotides read TGTGCCAGCAGCTTGATAGCGGGAGAGAATGAGCAGTTCTTC. Filled out from reference TRBV5-4 and TRBJ2-1, the complete variable domain reads ETGVTQSPTHLIKTRGQQVTLRCSSQSGHNTVSWYQQALGQGPQFIFQYYREEENGRGNFPPRFSGLQFPNYSSELNVNALELDDSALYLCASSLIAGENEQFFGPGTRLTVL.

The rearrangement links TRBV4-1 to TRBJ2-7, with 10 bases matching TRBD2. V shed 4 bases and J 2 bases; nucleotides not matched to a gene: 14. Germline V lookup: CDR1 MGHRA, CDR2 YSYEKL. The CDR3 totals 18 residues. Here the CDR3 DNA reads TGCGCCAGCAGCCTTCTAGAATTGACTAGCGGGCTTACCTACGAGCAGTACTTC. It is translated as CASSLLELTSGLTYEQYF.

The chain recombines TRBV6-1 with TRBJ2-5; TRBD2 agrees at 9 bases. CDR1 and CDR2 from the germline V gene are MNHNS and SASEGT. The CDR3 extends over 16 amino acids. The V gene end was trimmed by 2 bases and the J gene end by 7 bases; junction bases not matched to a gene: 11. This chain's CDR3 is CASSELGRAAGGTQYF. For the CDR3, the DNA is TGTGCCAGCAGTGAATTAGGGAGGGCAGCGGGGGGGACCCAGTACTTC.

The rearrangement uses TRBV6-5 and TRBJ1-4; TRBD1 matches at 10 bases. The CDR3 length is 15 residues. The J segment lost 8 bases and the V segment lost 4 bases, leaving 7 bases of the junction unmatched. Germline CDR1 MNHEY, CDR2 SVGAGI. CDR3 region: CASSWYGTGDEKLFF. The CDR3 nucleotides are TGTGCCAGCAGTTGGTACGGGACAGGGGACGAAAAACTGTTTTTT.

V gene TRBV7-3 combines with J gene TRBJ2-1, with TRBD2 identical over 11 bases. The trim removed 4 bases at V and 2 bases at J, leaving 7 bases unmatched. There are 17 residues in the CDR3. Looked up from germline, CDR1 is SGHTA and CDR2 is FQGTGA. CDR3 in amino acids: CASSSIETSGTYNEQFF. CDR3 bases: TGTGCCAGCAGCTCGATCGAGACTAGCGGGACCTACAATGAGCAGTTCTTC.

The V and J genes are TRBV4-1 and TRBJ2-7; possibly TRBD1 or TRBD2 for D (6 bases each). CDR1 MGHRA and CDR2 YSYEKL come from the germline V gene. The CDR3 runs to 15 residues. The V gene lost 2 bases and the J gene lost 2 bases, with 13 bases spanning the gap. CDR3 sequence: CASSQMFGGPYEQYF. The CDR3 region has the DNA TGCGCCAGCAGCCAAATGTTTGGGGGGCCCTACGAGCAGTACTTC.

This chain joins TRBV7-3 and TRBJ2-3; 11 nucleotides agree with TRBD1. The CDR3 loop spans 16 amino acids. V was clipped by 5 bases and J by 6 bases; unmatched bases: 10. The germline gives CDR1 SGHTA, CDR2 FQGTGA. The CDR3 DNA sequence: TGTGCCAGCAGCCCCCTCGGACAGGGGGCTAGGGATACGCAGTATTTT. Its translation is CASSPLGQGARDTQYF.

The sample holds one count of this clone. The chain couples TRBV6-6 to TRBJ1-2, with D maybe TRBD1 (5 bases). The V gene lost 10 bases and the J gene lost 6 bases, with 12 bases spanning the gap. Germline V gene data show CDR1 as MNHNY and CDR2 as SVGAGI (reference sequence). The CDR3 totals 11 residues. Here the CDR3 reads CANRGGNGYTF. CDR3 in DNA: TGTGCCAACCGGGGGGGGAATGGCTACACCTTC.

This chain connects TRBV7-2 to TRBJ1-1; D gene uncertain. Trimming took off 5 bases at V and 1 base at J, with 17 bases between the two ends. Per the germline V gene, CDR1 is SGHTA and CDR2 is FQGNSA. CDR3 length: 16 amino acids. The CDR3 here is CASSQDLGNKNTEAFF. CDR3 nucleotide sequence: TGTGCCAGCAGCCAGGACCTCGGTAACAAGAACACTGAAGCTTTCTTT.

The V call is TRBV4-3, the J call TRBJ2-1, with 12 bases that match TRBD2. Losses at the gene ends were 1 base for V and 3 bases for J; bases not matched to a gene: 16. Germline V gene sequence: CDR1 LGHNA, CDR2 YSLEER. There are 21 residues in the CDR3. DNA for the CDR3: TGCGCCAGCAGCCAAGGCCGAAGTCGACTAGCGGGAGAGGATAGCTACAATGAGCAGTTCTTC. It translates to CASSQGRSRLAGEDSYNEQFF.

The chain links TRBV7-9 to TRBJ1-1; D gene ambiguous. V lost 1 base and J lost 10, with 7 bases in between. The CDR3 has 11 amino acids. Germline lookup yields CDR1 SEHNR and CDR2 FQNEAQ (reference sequence). CDR3 sequence (DNA): TGTGCCAGCAGCTTAGATCCAGGAGCTTTCTTT. Amino acids: CASSLDPGAFF.

The chain carries TRBV7-3 and TRBJ2-2; TRBD2 matches at 8 bases. Trimming took 5 bases from V and 7 from J; bases not matched to a gene: 9. The germline V gene encodes CDR1 SGHTA and CDR2 FQGTGA. The CDR3 has 15 amino acids. CDR3 nucleotide sequence: TGTGCCAGCAGCCATTGGACTAGCTTGGGCGGGGAGCTGTTTTTT. Encoded protein: CASSHWTSLGGELFF.

The CDR3 bases are TGTGCCAGCAGTGAAGGTGTTTTAGCGGTGAGCGGGAGGCAGTATTTT. Amino acid sequence: CASSEGVLAVSGRQYF. V is TRBV25-1 and J is TRBJ2-3; TRBD2 agrees at 8 bases. Looked up from germline, CDR1 is MGHDK and CDR2 is SYGVNS. The length of the CDR3 is 16 residues. With 2 bases clipped from V and 11 bases from J, the junction kept 15 bases outside the gene matches.

The genes are TRBV9 and TRBJ2-3, with D unclear. V gave up 0 bases and J gave up 3 bases, with 8 bases separating them. This CDR3 region has 14 residues. Looked up from germline, CDR1 is SGDLS and CDR2 is YYNGEE. CDR3 DNA: TGTGCCAGCAGCGTAGTGCAGCGAACAGATACGCAGTATTTT. Amino acid sequence: CASSVVQRTDTQYF.

This clone was seen just once. This chain uses TRBV27 with TRBJ1-6; D not certain. Germline V gene sequence: CDR1 MNHEY, CDR2 SMNVEV (reference sequence). The CDR3 loop spans 13 amino acids. V was clipped by 4 bases and J by 6 bases, with 7 bases between them. As DNA, the CDR3 is TGTGCCAGCAGTTGGGAAGCTAATTCACCCCTCCACTTT. Translation: CASSWEANSPLHF.

The chain combines TRBV6-1 with TRBJ2-4; D might be TRBD1 (5 bases). The V gene's germline CDR1 is MNHNS and CDR2 SASEGT. The CDR3 runs to 16 residues. With 3 bases removed from V and 0 bases from J, the gap between germline ends came to 12 bases. The CDR3 nucleotides are TGTGCCAGCAGTGACTGGACACGCACAGCCAAAAACATTCAGTACTTC. This sequence encodes CASSDWTRTAKNIQYF.

CDR3 DNA: TGTGCCAGTAGTACAAAATGGGGCACTGAAGCTTTCTTT. This encodes CASSTKWGTEAFF. V and J are TRBV19 and TRBJ1-1, with unresolved D. Trimming stripped 4 bases from V and 4 bases from J, with 10 bases between. The CDR3 consists of 13 residues. CDR1 and CDR2 from the germline V gene are LNHDA and SQIVND (reference sequence).

The CDR3 DNA follows: TGTGCCAGCAGCTTATGGCCCGGGGTGTGGATGGGGAACACTGAAGCTTTCTTT. Translated, it gives CASSLWPGVWMGNTEAFF. V is TRBV7-2 and J is TRBJ1-1; D is unresolved. V lost 2 bases to trimming and J lost 1 base, with 20 bases between them. The CDR3 runs to 18 residues. Per germline, CDR1 SGHTA and CDR2 FQGNSA.

The table lists this clone with a count of one. The rearrangement links TRBV5-1 to TRBJ2-7; 7 positions agree with TRBD1. J lost 2 bases, V lost 4 bases, and 12 bases had no gene match. The CDR3 is made up of 16 amino acids. Germline V lookup: CDR1 SGHRS, CDR2 YFSETQ. CDR3 amino acids: CASSPLSGTGAYEQYF. CDR3 nucleotides: TGCGCCAGCAGCCCACTCTCCGGTACAGGGGCCTACGAGCAGTACTTC.

The chain is built from TRBV15 and TRBJ2-1; D is uncertain. This CDR3 spans 15 amino acids. CDR1 LNHNV and CDR2 YYDKDF come from the germline V gene (reference sequence). Between the trimmed V and J ends, which lost 7 bases and 2 bases, there was a span of 15 bases. Here the CDR3 DNA reads TGTGCCACCACTGTATTAGCAGCTACCTACAATGAGCAGTTCTTC. Translating gives CATTVLAATYNEQFF.

This clone was recorded once. This chain uses TRBV4-3 with TRBJ2-7, with D perhaps given as TRBD1 or TRBD2 (5 bases each). Germline V lookup: CDR1 LGHNA, CDR2 YSLEER. Deletions cut 0 bases from V and 3 bases from J, with 12 bases between. The CDR3 contains 15 residues. The CDR3 nucleotides read TGCGCCAGCAGCCAAGATTTCCCGGGGCTCTACGAGCAGTACTTC. It codes for CASSQDFPGLYEQYF.

The chain couples TRBV21-1 to TRBJ1-3; TRBD1, as called in the table, went unchecked against the DNA. TRBV21-1 constitutes a pseudogene. The CDR3 extends over 15 amino acids. The CDR3 sequence is CASSGGQGNGNTIYF. In DNA form, the CDR3 reads TGTGCCAGCAGCGGGGGACAGGGGAACGGAAACACCATATATTTT.

The chain uses TRBV7-2 and TRBJ2-7, with 13 bases matching TRBD2. The CDR3 runs 15 residues. The junction had 5 bases not matched to a gene; V was cut back by 4 bases and J by 5 bases. From germline, CDR1 is SGHTA and CDR2 FQGNSA. CDR3 in amino acids: CASSSSGTSGNEQYF. The CDR3 DNA follows: TGTGCCAGCAGCTCCTCCGGGACTAGCGGGAACGAGCAGTACTTC. Supplemented by reference TRBV7-2 and TRBJ2-7, the full variable domain reads GAGVSQSPSNKVTEKGKDVELRCDPISGHTALYWYRQSLGQGLEFLIYFQGNSAPDKSGLPSDRFSAERTGGSVSTLTIQRTQQEDSAVYLCASSSSGTSGNEQYFGPGTRLTVT.

The chain has TRBV28 and TRBJ2-1; D may correspond to TRBD1 or TRBD2 (6 bases each). Germline V lookup: CDR1 MDHEN, CDR2 SYDVKM. Trimming removed 4 bases at V and 9 bases at J, with 22 bases between. This CDR3 region has 16 residues. The DNA for the CDR3 is TGTGCCAGCAGTTCCCATCCCCTGGGGGGCGTCGGTGAGCAGTTCTTC. This sequence encodes CASSSHPLGGVGEQFF.

This clone has more than one count but fewer than ten. The chain carries TRBV28 and TRBJ1-5; 7 bases map to TRBD1. The junction had 8 bases not matched to a gene; V was cut back by 3 bases and J by 0 bases. The CDR3 runs 17 residues. Germline V gives CDR1 MDHEN, CDR2 SYDVKM. CDR3 DNA: TGTGCCAGCAGTTTTACGACAGGGTACAATAGCAATCAGCCCCAGCATTTT. Its protein product is CASSFTTGYNSNQPQHF. Full variable domain (outside the CDR3, taken from reference TRBV28 and TRBJ1-5): DVKVTQSSRYLVKRTGEKVFLECVQDMDHENMFWYRQDPGLGLRLIYFSYDVKMKEKGDIPEGYSVSREKKERFSLILESASTNQTSMYLCASSFTTGYNSNQPQHFGDGTRLSIL.